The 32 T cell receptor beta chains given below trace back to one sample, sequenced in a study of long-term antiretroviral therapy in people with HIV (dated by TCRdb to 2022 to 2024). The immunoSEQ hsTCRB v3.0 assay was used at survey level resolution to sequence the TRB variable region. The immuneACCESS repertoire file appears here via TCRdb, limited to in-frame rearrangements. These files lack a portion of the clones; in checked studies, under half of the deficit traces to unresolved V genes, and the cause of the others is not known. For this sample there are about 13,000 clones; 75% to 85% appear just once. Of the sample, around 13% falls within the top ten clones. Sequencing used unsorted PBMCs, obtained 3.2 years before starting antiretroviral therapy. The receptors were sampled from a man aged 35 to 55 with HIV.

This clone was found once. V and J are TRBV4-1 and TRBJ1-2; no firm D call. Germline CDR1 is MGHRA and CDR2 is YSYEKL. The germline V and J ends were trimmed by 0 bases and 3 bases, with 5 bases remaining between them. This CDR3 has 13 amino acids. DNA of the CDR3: TGCGCCAGCAGCCAAGACTCCTACTATGGCTACACCTTC. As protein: CASSQDSYYGYTF.

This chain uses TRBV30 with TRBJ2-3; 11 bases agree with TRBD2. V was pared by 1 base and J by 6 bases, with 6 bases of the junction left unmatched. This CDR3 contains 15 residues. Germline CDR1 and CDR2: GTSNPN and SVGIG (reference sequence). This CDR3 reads CAWSEDSGGADTQYF. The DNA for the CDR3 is TGTGCCTGGAGTGAGGATAGCGGGGGGGCGGATACGCAGTATTTT.

CDR3 sequence reads: CASSLWTLSTEAFF. The CDR3 DNA reads as TGTGCCAGCAGCTTGTGGACCTTGAGCACTGAAGCTTTCTTT. This chain connects TRBV5-8 to TRBJ1-1; the D is unclear. The CDR3 covers 14 residues. Trimming stripped 1 base from V and 4 bases from J, with 11 bases between. Germline CDR1 is SGHTS and CDR2 is YDEGEE. The entire variable domain, with the rest obtained from reference TRBV5-8 and TRBJ1-1, is as follows: EAGVTQSPTHLIKTRGQQATLRCSPISGHTSVYWYQQALGLGLQFLLWYDEGEERNRGNFPPRFSGRQFPNYSSELNVNALELEDSALYLCASSLWTLSTEAFFGQGTRLTVV.

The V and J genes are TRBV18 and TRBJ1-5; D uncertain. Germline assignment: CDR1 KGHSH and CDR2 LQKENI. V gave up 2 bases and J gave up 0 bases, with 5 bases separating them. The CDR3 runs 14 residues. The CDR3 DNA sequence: TGTGCCAGCTCACCAGAGGTTAGCAATCAGCCCCAGCATTTT. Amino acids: CASSPEVSNQPQHF.

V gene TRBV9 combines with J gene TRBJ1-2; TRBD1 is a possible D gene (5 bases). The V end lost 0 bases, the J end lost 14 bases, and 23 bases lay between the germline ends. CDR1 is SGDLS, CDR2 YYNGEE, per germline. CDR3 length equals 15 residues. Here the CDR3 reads CASSVAEKLGQGATF. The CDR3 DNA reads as TGTGCCAGCAGCGTAGCTGAGAAGCTGGGGCAGGGAGCTACCTTC.

CDR3: CASSLWSSGNTIYF. Here the CDR3 DNA reads TGTGCCAGCAGCTTGTGGAGCTCTGGAAACACCATATATTTT. This chain joins TRBV5-5 and TRBJ1-3; D gene unclear. This CDR3 region has 14 residues. V dropped 1 base and J dropped 0 bases, with 5 bases sitting between them. Looked up from germline, CDR1 is SGHKS and CDR2 is YYEKEE (reference sequence).

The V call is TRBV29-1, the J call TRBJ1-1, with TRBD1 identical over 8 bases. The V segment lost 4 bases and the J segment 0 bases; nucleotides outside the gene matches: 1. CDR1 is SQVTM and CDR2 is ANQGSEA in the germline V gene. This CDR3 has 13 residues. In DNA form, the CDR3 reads TGCAGCGTTGTACAGGGGGTGAACACTGAAGCTTTCTTT. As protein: CSVVQGVNTEAFF.

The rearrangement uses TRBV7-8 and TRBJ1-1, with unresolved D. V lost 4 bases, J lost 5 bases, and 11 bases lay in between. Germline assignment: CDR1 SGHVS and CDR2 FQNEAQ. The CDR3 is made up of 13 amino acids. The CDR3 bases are TGTGCCAGCAGCTCCCCCCAAAGGACTGAAGCTTTCTTT. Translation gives CASSSPQRTEAFF.

CDR3 residues: CASSLTQTGNYGYTF. The CDR3 region has the DNA TGTGCCAGCAGTTTAACCCAGACAGGGAACTATGGCTACACCTTC. The chain employs TRBV27 and TRBJ1-2; 7 bases agree with TRBD1. Looked up from germline, CDR1 is MNHEY and CDR2 is SMNVEV (reference sequence). V was pared by 2 bases and J by 2 bases, with 5 bases of the junction left unmatched. This CDR3 has 15 amino acids.

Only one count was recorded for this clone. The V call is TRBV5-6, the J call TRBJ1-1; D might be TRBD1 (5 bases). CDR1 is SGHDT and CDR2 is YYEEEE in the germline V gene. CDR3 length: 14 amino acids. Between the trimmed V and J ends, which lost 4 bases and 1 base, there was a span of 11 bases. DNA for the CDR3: TGTGCCAGCAGCCGGGACCGTTCGAACACTGAAGCTTTCTTT. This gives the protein CASSRDRSNTEAFF.

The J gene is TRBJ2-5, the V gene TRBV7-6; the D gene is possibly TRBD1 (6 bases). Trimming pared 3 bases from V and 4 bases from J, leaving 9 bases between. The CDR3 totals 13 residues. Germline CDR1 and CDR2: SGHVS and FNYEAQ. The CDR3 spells CASSLGAGETQYF. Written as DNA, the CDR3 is TGTGCCAGCAGCTTGGGGGCGGGAGAGACCCAGTACTTC.

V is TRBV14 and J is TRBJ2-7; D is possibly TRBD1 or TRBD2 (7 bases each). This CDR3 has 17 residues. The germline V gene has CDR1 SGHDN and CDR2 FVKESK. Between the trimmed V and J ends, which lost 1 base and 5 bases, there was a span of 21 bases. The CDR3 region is CASSQVMTGGQRNEQYF. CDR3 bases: TGTGCCAGCAGCCAAGTAATGACGGGGGGACAGCGAAACGAGCAGTACTTC. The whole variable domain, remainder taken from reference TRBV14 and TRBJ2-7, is EAGVTQFPSHSVIEKGQTVTLRCDPISGHDNLYWYRRVMGKEIKFLLHFVKESKQDESGMPNNRFLAERTGGTYSTLKVQPAELEDSGVYFCASSQVMTGGQRNEQYFGPGTRLTVT.

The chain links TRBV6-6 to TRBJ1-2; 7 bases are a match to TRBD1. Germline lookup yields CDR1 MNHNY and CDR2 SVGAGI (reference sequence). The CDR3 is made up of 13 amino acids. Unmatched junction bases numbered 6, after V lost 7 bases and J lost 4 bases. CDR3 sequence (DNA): TGTGCCAGCACCCGACAGGGCGGCTATGGCTACACCTTC. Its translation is CASTRQGGYGYTF.

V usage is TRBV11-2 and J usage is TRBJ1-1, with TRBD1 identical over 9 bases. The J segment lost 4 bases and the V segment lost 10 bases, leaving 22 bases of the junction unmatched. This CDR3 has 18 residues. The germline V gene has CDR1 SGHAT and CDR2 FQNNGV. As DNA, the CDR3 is TGTGCCACCCTAAGGGGGCCCTCCGGGGGACAGGGAGGCACTGAAGCTTTCTTT. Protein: CATLRGPSGGQGGTEAFF.

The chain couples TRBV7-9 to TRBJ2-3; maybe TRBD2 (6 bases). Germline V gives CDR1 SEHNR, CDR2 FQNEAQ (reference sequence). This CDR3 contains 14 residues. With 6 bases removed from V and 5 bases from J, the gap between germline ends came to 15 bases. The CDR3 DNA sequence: TGTGCCAGCAGTGACTCGGGGGAGAGAGATACGCAGTATTTT. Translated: CASSDSGERDTQYF.

This CDR3 reads CASSLGGTGASYGYTF. Here the CDR3 DNA reads TGTGCCAGCAGCTTAGGAGGGACGGGGGCGTCCTATGGCTACACCTTC. The genes are TRBV7-2 and TRBJ1-2; TRBD1 is a possible D gene (6 bases). V shed 1 base and J shed 4 bases, with 16 bases lying between them. CDR1 is SGHTA and CDR2 is FQGNSA in the germline V gene. There are 16 residues in the CDR3.

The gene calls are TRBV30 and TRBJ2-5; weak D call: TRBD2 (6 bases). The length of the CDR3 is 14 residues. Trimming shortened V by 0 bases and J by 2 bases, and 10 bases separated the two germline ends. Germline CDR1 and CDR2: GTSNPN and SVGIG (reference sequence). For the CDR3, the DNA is TGTGCCTGGAGTGTAGATCGGGGGCAAGAGACCCAGTACTTC. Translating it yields CAWSVDRGQETQYF.

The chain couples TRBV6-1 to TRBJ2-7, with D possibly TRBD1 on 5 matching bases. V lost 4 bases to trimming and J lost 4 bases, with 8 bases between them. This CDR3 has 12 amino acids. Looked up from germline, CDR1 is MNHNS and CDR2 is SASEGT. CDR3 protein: CASSGTRYEQYF. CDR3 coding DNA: TGTGCCAGCAGTGGGACACGATACGAGCAGTACTTC.

CDR3 coding DNA: TGTGCCAGCTCGCCTTCAGGGGGTAATTCACCCCTCCACTTT. Its protein product is CASSPSGGNSPLHF. V usage is TRBV18 and J usage is TRBJ1-6; 7 nucleotides line up with TRBD1. Germline V gene lookup returns CDR1 KGHSH and CDR2 LQKENI. This CDR3 has 14 residues. The J segment lost 6 bases and the V segment lost 6 bases, leaving 5 bases of the junction unmatched.

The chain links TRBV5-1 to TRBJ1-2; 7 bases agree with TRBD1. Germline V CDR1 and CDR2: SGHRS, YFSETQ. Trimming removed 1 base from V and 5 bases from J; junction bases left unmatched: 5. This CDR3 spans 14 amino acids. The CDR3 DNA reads TGCGCCAGCAGCTTGAGGGGGACAGATTATGGCTACACCTTC. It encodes CASSLRGTDYGYTF. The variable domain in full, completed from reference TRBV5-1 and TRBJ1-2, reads KAGVTQTPRYLIKTRGQQVTLSCSPISGHRSVSWYQQTPGQGLQFLFEYFSETQRNKGNFPGRFSGRQFSNSRSEMNVSTLELGDSALYLCASSLRGTDYGYTFGSGTRLTVV.

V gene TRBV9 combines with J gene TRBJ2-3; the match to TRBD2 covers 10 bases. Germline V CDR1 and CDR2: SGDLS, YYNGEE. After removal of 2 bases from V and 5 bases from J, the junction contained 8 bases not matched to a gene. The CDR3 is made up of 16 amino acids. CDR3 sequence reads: CASSVASGGARDTQYF. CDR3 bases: TGTGCCAGCAGCGTTGCCAGCGGGGGGGCCAGAGATACGCAGTATTTT.

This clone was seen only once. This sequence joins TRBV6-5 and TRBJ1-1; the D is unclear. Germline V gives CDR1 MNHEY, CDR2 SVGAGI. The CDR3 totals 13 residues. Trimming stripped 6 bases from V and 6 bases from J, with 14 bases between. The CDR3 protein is CASRWDDGAEAFF. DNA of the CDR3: TGTGCCAGCAGGTGGGATGACGGGGCTGAAGCTTTCTTT.

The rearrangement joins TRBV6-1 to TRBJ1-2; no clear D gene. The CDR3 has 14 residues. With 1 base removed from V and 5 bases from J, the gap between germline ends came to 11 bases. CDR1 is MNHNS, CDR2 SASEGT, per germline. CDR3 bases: TGTGCCAGCAGTGAAGGTCCCCAAGTTTATGGCTACACCTTC. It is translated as CASSEGPQVYGYTF.

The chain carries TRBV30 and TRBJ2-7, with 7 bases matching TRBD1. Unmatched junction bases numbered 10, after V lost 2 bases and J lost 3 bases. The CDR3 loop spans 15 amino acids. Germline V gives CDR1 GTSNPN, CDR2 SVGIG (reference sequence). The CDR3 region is CAWSISGDRVYEQYF. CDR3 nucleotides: TGTGCCTGGAGTATTTCTGGGGACAGAGTCTACGAGCAGTACTTC.

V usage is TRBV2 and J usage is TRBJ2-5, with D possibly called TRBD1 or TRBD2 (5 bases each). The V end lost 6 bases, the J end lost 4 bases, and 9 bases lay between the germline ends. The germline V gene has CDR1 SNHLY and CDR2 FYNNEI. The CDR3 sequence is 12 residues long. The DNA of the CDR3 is TGTGCCAGCAGCCCTGGGGGAGAGACCCAGTACTTC. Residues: CASSPGGETQYF.

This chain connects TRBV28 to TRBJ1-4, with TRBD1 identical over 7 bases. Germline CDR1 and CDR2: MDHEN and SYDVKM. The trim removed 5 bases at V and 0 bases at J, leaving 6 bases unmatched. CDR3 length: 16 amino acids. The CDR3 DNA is TGTGCCAGCAGTGGAGGACAGGCCGCAACTAATGAAAAACTGTTTTTT. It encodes CASSGGQAATNEKLFF.

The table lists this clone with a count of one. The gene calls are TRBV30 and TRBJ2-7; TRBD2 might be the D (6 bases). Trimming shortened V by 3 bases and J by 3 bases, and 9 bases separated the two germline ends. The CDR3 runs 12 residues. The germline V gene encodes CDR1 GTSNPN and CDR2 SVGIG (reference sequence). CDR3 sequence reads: CAWSGDFYEQYF. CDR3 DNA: TGTGCCTGGAGCGGGGACTTCTACGAGCAGTACTTC.

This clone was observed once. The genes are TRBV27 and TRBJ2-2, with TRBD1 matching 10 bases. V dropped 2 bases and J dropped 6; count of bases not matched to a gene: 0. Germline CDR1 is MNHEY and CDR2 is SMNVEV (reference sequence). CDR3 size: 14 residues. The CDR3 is CASSLGTGAGELFF. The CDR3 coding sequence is TGTGCCAGCAGTTTAGGGACAGGGGCCGGGGAGCTGTTTTTT.

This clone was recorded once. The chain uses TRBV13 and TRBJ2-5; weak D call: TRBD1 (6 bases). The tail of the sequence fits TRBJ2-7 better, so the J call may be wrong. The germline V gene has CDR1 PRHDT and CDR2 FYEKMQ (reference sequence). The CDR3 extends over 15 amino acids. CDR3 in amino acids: CASSSTGIRSYEQYF. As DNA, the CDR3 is TGTGCCAGCAGCTCAACAGGGATACGCTCCTACGAGCAGTACTTC.

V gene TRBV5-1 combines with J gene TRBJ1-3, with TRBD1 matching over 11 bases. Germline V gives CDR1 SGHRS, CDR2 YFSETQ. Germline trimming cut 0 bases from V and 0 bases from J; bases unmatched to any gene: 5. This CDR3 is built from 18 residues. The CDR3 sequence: CASSLAGTGGLSGNTIYF. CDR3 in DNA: TGCGCCAGCAGCTTGGCCGGGACAGGGGGACTCTCTGGAAACACCATATATTTT.

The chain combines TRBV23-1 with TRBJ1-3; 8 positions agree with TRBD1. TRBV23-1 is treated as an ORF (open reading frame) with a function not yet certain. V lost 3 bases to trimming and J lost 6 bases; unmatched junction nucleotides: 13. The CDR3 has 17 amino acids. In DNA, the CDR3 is TGCGCCAGCAGTCACGAGAGACAGGGACAGGACGAAAACACCATATATTTT. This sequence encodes CASSHERQGQDENTIYF.

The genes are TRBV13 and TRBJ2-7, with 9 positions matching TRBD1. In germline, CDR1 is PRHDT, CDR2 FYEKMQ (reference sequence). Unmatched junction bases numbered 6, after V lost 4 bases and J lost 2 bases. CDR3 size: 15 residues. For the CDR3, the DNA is TGTGCCAGCAGCTCCCCGGGACAGGGCACCTACGAGCAGTACTTC. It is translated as CASSSPGQGTYEQYF.